This section outlines one T cell receptor (beta chain) sequence together with its context. Its antigen remains unidentified. These data are taken from a study of vaccination and CD4 T cells after COVID-19. Notes on the study in general: In convalescent patients, a median roughly 90% of reactive clones appeared only post-vaccination.

Sample treatment: roughly ten-day PBMC culture with coronavirus spike peptide pools or control peptides (ViraFEST assay). CDR1 and CDR2 from the germline V gene are MNHNS and SASEGT. Losses at the gene ends were 9 bases for V and 5 bases for J; bases not matched to a gene: 21. The CDR3 has 18 amino acids. Cultured CD4+ T cells had their DNA profiled by the Oncomine TCR Beta short-read assay. Using its own MiXCR run on the PCR reads, TCRdb lists one record per CDR3 protein. The table lists under 20,000 distinct CDR3 sequences, about half of them singletons. Here the sequenced sample was CD4+ T cells from blood, cultured in vitro, taken before SARS-CoV-2 vaccination. The chain links TRBV6-1 to TRBJ2-5; 10 bases agree with TRBD1. The clonotype was recovered from a human donor who had recovered from COVID-19. As DNA, the CDR3 is TGTGCCAGTAAGACCGACAGGGGGCGAACGTATGGTCGGGAGACCCAGTACTTC. Translating gives CASKTDRGRTYGRETQYF.